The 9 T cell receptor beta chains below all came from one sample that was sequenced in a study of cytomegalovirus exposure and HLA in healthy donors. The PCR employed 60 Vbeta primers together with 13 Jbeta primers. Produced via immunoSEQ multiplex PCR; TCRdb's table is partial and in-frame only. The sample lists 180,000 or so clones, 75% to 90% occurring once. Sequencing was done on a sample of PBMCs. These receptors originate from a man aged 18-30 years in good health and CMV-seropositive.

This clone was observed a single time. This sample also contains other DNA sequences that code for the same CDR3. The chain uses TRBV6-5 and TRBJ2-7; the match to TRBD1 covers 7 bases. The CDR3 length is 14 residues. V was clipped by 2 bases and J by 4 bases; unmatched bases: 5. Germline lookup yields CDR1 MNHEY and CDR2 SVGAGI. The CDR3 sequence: CASSYRDRLYEQYF. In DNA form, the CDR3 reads TGTGCCAGCAGTTACCGGGACAGACTGTACGAGCAGTACTTC.

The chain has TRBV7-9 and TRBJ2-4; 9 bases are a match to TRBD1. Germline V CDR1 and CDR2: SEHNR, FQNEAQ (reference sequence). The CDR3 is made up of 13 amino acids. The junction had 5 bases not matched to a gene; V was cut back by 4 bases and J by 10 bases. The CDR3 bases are TGTGCCAGCAGCTCTTGGACAGGGGAGATTCAGTACTTC. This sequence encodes CASSSWTGEIQYF. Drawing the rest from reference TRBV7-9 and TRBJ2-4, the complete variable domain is DTGVSQNPRHKITKRGQNVTFRCDPISEHNRLYWYRQTLGQGPEFLTYFQNEAQLEKSRLLSDRFSAERPKGSFSTLEIQRTEQGDSAMYLCASSSWTGEIQYFGAGTRLSVL.

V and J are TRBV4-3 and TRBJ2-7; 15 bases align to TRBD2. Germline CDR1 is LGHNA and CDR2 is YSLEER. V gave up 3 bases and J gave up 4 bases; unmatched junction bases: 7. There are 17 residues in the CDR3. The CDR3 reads CASSQYRTSGGEYEQYF. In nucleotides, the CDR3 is TGCGCCAGCAGCCAGTATAGGACTAGCGGGGGGGAATACGAGCAGTACTTC.

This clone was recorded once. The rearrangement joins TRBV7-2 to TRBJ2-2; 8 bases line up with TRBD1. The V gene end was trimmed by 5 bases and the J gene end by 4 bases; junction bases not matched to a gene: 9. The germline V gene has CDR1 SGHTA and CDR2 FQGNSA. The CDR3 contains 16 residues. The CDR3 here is CASSDTRTGSTGELFF. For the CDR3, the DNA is TGTGCCAGCAGCGATACTAGGACAGGGAGCACCGGGGAGCTGTTTTTT.

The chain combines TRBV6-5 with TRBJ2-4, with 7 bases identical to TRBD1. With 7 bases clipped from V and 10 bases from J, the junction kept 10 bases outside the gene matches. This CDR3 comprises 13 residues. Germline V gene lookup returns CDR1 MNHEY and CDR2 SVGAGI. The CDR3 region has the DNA TGTGCCAGCACAAATCAGCAGGGGGTGATTCAGTACTTC. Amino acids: CASTNQQGVIQYF.

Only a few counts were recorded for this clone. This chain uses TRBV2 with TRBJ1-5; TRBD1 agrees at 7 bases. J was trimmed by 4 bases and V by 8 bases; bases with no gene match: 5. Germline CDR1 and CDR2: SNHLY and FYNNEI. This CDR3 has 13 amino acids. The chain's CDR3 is CASRMDRNQPQHF. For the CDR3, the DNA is TGTGCCAGCCGGATGGACAGGAATCAGCCCCAGCATTTT.

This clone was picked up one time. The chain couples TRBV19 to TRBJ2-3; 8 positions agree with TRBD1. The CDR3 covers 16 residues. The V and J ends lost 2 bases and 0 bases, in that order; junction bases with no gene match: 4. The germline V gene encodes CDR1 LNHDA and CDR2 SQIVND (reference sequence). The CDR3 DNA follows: TGTGCCAGTAGTATAACCGGGACAGGTAGCACAGATACGCAGTATTTT. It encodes CASSITGTGSTDTQYF.

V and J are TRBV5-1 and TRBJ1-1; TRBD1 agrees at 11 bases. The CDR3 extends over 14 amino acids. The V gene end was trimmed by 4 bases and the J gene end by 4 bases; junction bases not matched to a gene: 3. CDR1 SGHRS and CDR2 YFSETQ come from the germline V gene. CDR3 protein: CASSTGTGGTEAFF. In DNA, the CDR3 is TGCGCCAGCAGCACTGGGACAGGGGGCACTGAAGCTTTCTTT.

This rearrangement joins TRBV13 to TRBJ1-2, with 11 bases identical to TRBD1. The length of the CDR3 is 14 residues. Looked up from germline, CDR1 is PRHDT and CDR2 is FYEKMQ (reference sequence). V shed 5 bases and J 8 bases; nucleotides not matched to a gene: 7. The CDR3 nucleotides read TGTGCCAGCAGCCACGGGACAGGGGGTGAGGGCTACACCTTC. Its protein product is CASSHGTGGEGYTF.